This T cell receptor beta chain was found in a study of shared clonotypes between healthy human individuals. Overall study results and limits: Non-shared clonotypes were found to have lower generation probabilities than the clonotypes that were shared by all four of the sorted-subset donors.

Sorted-subset replicate PCR reactions contained approximately 190 ng DNA, corresponding to approximately 30,000 T cell genomes. Original analysis: For the immunoSEQ data, sequences were junction-only without quality scores, so filtering differed. Sequencing was performed with immunoSEQ multiplex PCR; in TCRdb, only in-frame clones are kept and a portion is missing. The D gene and trimming were derived from the DNA, and the V and J assignments and clone size from that table. This table has a few hundred thousand clones, approximately 97% appearing once. Remarks on this clone: Its cognate antigen is unknown.

The TCR originated in a woman in her twenties or thirties in good health. The sample comprised naive CD4+ T cells sorted from blood. Subset indicated: CD45RA+ positively selected.

The CDR3 loop reads CASSGTSNEQYF. DNA for the CDR3: TGCGCCAGCAGCGGGACATCGAACGAGCAGTACTTC. The chain joins TRBV10-2 to TRBJ2-7; TRBD1 might be the D (6 bases). V lost 6 bases, J lost 5 bases, and 11 bases lay in between. The CDR3 spans 12 residues. Germline V lookup: CDR1 WSHSY, CDR2 SAAADI.